Shown below are 26 T cell receptor beta chains from a single sample sequenced in a study of cytomegalovirus exposure and HLA in healthy donors. Assay used: immunoSEQ multiplex PCR; TCRdb lists only in-frame clones, some missing. The table shows roughly 260,000 clones, with around 90% occurring only once. The specimen sequenced was PBMCs. The receptors here all came from a woman aged 18-29 years in good health and CMV-seronegative.

The CDR3 loop is CASSPKGLAGGTDTQYF. CDR3 coding DNA: TGCGCCAGCAGCCCTAAGGGACTAGCGGGCGGCACAGATACGCAGTATTTT. The J gene is TRBJ2-3, the V gene TRBV5-1, with 12 bases identical to TRBD2. The germline V gene encodes CDR1 SGHRS and CDR2 YFSETQ. The CDR3 contains 17 residues. Trimming removed 4 bases from V and 1 base from J; junction bases left unmatched: 7.

The chain is built from TRBV4-3 and TRBJ2-3; tentative D call: TRBD1 (6 bases). Germline lookup yields CDR1 LGHNA and CDR2 YSLEER. The CDR3 sequence is 16 residues long. The V gene lost 2 bases and the J gene lost 0 bases, with 12 bases spanning the gap. In nucleotides, the CDR3 is TGCGCCAGCAGCCAAACCGGGACAACTAGCACAGATACGCAGTATTTT. This sequence encodes CASSQTGTTSTDTQYF.

The chain combines TRBV4-2 with TRBJ2-1; D is perhaps TRBD1 (6 bases). CDR1 is LGHNA and CDR2 is YNFKEQ in the germline V gene. The CDR3 extends over 13 amino acids. V lost 4 bases and J lost 14, with 18 bases in between. The CDR3, as DNA: TGTGCCAGCAGCCCCAATCCGGACAGCCCTAAGTTCTTC. Residues: CASSPNPDSPKFF.

This clone was detected once. J is TRBJ2-1 and V is TRBV30, with D possibly being TRBD1 (5 bases). The V end was cut by 0 bases, the J end by 9 bases, with 15 bases between. Germline CDR1 GTSNPN, CDR2 SVGIG (reference sequence). The CDR3 has 14 amino acids. CDR3 sequence reads: CAWSVLPGFGEQFF. The CDR3 nucleotides are TGTGCCTGGAGTGTACTTCCAGGGTTTGGTGAGCAGTTCTTC.

This chain uses TRBV6-1 with TRBJ1-6; the D is unclear. The CDR3 is 15 amino acids. V was clipped by 3 bases and J by 0 bases, with 6 bases between them. The germline gives CDR1 MNHNS, CDR2 SASEGT. The CDR3 spells CASSDESSYNSPLHF. CDR3 in DNA: TGTGCCAGCAGTGACGAGAGCTCCTATAATTCACCCCTCCACTTT.

The chain has TRBV19 and TRBJ2-6, with D uncertain. From germline, CDR1 is LNHDA and CDR2 SQIVND (reference sequence). CDR3 length: 15 amino acids. The V gene lost 3 bases and the J gene lost 0 bases, with 6 bases spanning the gap. CDR3 nucleotides: TGTGCCAGTAGTATCTCCAGCTCTGGGGCCAACGTCCTGACTTTC. It translates to CASSISSSGANVLTF.

J is TRBJ1-2 and V is TRBV28; D unclear. Germline CDR1 is MDHEN and CDR2 is SYDVKM. The CDR3 totals 12 residues. V was trimmed by 5 bases and J by 4 bases, leaving 8 bases between them. DNA of the CDR3: TGTGCCAGCAGTCCGGAGCCCTATGGCTACACCTTC. This encodes CASSPEPYGYTF.

J is TRBJ2-1 and V is TRBV7-2, with TRBD2 matching over 11 bases. Trimming removed 2 bases from V and 8 bases from J; junction bases left unmatched: 5. This CDR3 comprises 15 residues. Per germline, CDR1 SGHTA and CDR2 FQGNSA. Written as DNA, the CDR3 is TGTGCCAGCAGCTTAATAGCGGGGGGGCTAGATGAGCAGTTCTTC. Its translation: CASSLIAGGLDEQFF. Full variable domain (rest looked up from reference TRBV7-2 and TRBJ2-1): GAGVSQSPSNKVTEKGKDVELRCDPISGHTALYWYRQSLGQGLEFLIYFQGNSAPDKSGLPSDRFSAERTGGSVSTLTIQRTQQEDSAVYLCASSLIAGGLDEQFFGPGTRLTVL.

In DNA form, the CDR3 reads TGTGCCAGCAGCTTATGGGAGAATCAGCCCCAGCATTTT. Translation gives CASSLWENQPQHF. The V and J genes are TRBV7-3 and TRBJ1-5; D is undetermined. From germline, CDR1 is SGHTA and CDR2 FQGTGA. The CDR3 extends over 13 amino acids. Trimming removed 2 bases from V and 4 bases from J, with 6 bases in between.

This chain joins TRBV27 and TRBJ2-7, with 8 bases lining up with TRBD1. V was clipped by 6 bases and J by 4 bases; unmatched bases: 8. Germline lookup yields CDR1 MNHEY and CDR2 SMNVEV (reference sequence). The CDR3 has 14 amino acids. CDR3 sequence: CASRLQGGTYEQYF. CDR3 in DNA: TGTGCCAGCAGACTACAGGGGGGAACATACGAGCAGTACTTC.

This chain joins TRBV28 and TRBJ2-1, with D tentatively TRBD2 (6 bases). This CDR3 has 17 amino acids. Trimming cost V 1 base and J 8 bases, with 21 bases left between them. In germline, CDR1 is MDHEN, CDR2 SYDVKM. The CDR3 spells CASSLFAGSSRVDEQFF. DNA of the CDR3: TGTGCCAGCAGTTTATTTGCGGGGAGCTCTCGAGTGGATGAGCAGTTCTTC.

The CDR3 region has the DNA TGTGCCAGCAGTTTATCGCGGGGCACCACTGAAGCTTTCTTT. Protein: CASSLSRGTTEAFF. V gene TRBV28 combines with J gene TRBJ1-1, with a possible D match to TRBD1 (5 bases). Germline values: CDR1 MDHEN, CDR2 SYDVKM. The CDR3 covers 14 residues. The ends were cut back, 1 base at V and 4 bases at J, with 10 bases in the middle.

The chain couples TRBV4-1 to TRBJ2-5; 7 bases fit TRBD2. This CDR3 contains 15 residues. Losses at the gene ends were 3 bases for V and 2 bases for J; bases not matched to a gene: 6. Per the germline V gene, CDR1 is MGHRA and CDR2 is YSYEKL. The CDR3 sequence is CASSQRTGGQETQYF. The CDR3, as DNA: TGCGCCAGCAGCCAGAGGACCGGGGGGCAAGAGACCCAGTACTTC.

In this sample, this clone turned up a few times. The V gene is TRBV14, the J gene TRBJ1-1; 10 bases agree with TRBD1. The CDR3 runs 15 residues. J was trimmed by 3 bases and V by 4 bases; bases with no gene match: 5. Per the germline V gene, CDR1 is SGHDN and CDR2 is FVKESK. CDR3 DNA: TGTGCCAGCAGCCGCATGACAGGGGGCGACACTGAAGCTTTCTTT. Amino acids: CASSRMTGGDTEAFF. The variable domain in full, completed from reference TRBV14 and TRBJ1-1, reads EAGVTQFPSHSVIEKGQTVTLRCDPISGHDNLYWYRRVMGKEIKFLLHFVKESKQDESGMPNNRFLAERTGGTYSTLKVQPAELEDSGVYFCASSRMTGGDTEAFFGQGTRLTVV.

The table lists this clone with a count of one. The same CDR3 also results from other DNA sequences found in this sample. This rearrangement joins TRBV4-1 to TRBJ2-2; D might be TRBD1 (5 bases). Trimming removed 1 base from V and 4 bases from J, with 7 bases in between. Germline V lookup: CDR1 MGHRA, CDR2 YSYEKL. This CDR3 comprises 14 residues. CDR3 amino acids: CASSQGQSTGELFF. The DNA for the CDR3 is TGCGCCAGCAGCCAAGGACAGTCCACCGGGGAGCTGTTTTTT.

This clone was recorded once. The V call is TRBV28, the J call TRBJ2-7; 7 nucleotides line up with TRBD1. J lost 2 bases, V lost 1 base, and 2 bases had no gene match. Germline assignment: CDR1 MDHEN and CDR2 SYDVKM. The length of the CDR3 is 14 residues. The DNA of the CDR3 is TGTGCCAGCAGTTTATTCGGGACAGCCTACGAGCAGTACGTC. This encodes CASSLFGTAYEQYV.

V usage is TRBV27 and J usage is TRBJ2-7; 11 positions agree with TRBD1. From germline, CDR1 is MNHEY and CDR2 SMNVEV (reference sequence). Trimming took 2 bases from V and 3 from J; bases not matched to a gene: 3. CDR3 length: 15 amino acids. In DNA, the CDR3 is TGTGCCAGCAGTTTACGAGGGACAGGGGGCTACGAGCAGTACTTC. It encodes CASSLRGTGGYEQYF.

V gene TRBV5-6 combines with J gene TRBJ2-1, with D maybe TRBD2 (6 bases). This CDR3 is 16 amino acids long. Per germline, CDR1 SGHDT and CDR2 YYEEEE. V was shortened by 4 bases and J by 0 bases, with 14 bases between the two germline ends. Here the CDR3 DNA reads TGTGCCAGCAGCCCGAGCGGGTCGAGCTCCTACAATGAGCAGTTCTTC. As protein: CASSPSGSSSYNEQFF. Using reference TRBV5-6 and TRBJ2-1 for the parts outside the CDR3, the full variable domain is DAGVTQSPTHLIKTRGQQVTLRCSPKSGHDTVSWYQQALGQGPQFIFQYYEEEERQRGNFPDRFSGHQFPNYSSELNVNALLLGDSALYLCASSPSGSSSYNEQFFGPGTRLTVL.

CDR3 protein: CASSWTANTEAFF. In DNA form, the CDR3 reads TGCGCCAGCAGCTGGACAGCAAACACTGAAGCTTTCTTT. The chain combines TRBV5-1 with TRBJ1-1; the D gene is possibly TRBD1 (6 bases). The CDR3 is 13 residues long. With 3 bases removed from V and 2 bases from J, the gap between germline ends came to 8 bases. The germline V gene has CDR1 SGHRS and CDR2 YFSETQ. The whole variable domain, remainder taken from reference TRBV5-1 and TRBJ1-1, is KAGVTQTPRYLIKTRGQQVTLSCSPISGHRSVSWYQQTPGQGLQFLFEYFSETQRNKGNFPGRFSGRQFSNSRSEMNVSTLELGDSALYLCASSWTANTEAFFGQGTRLTVV.

This clone was detected only once. The V and J genes are TRBV19 and TRBJ1-5; D unclear. V shed 2 bases and J shed 5 bases, with 10 bases lying between them. The CDR3 is 14 residues long. Germline V gives CDR1 LNHDA, CDR2 SQIVND (reference sequence). In nucleotides, the CDR3 is TGTGCCAGTAGTATACCCGGTCGAGATCAGCCCCAGCATTTT. It translates to CASSIPGRDQPQHF. Supplemented by reference TRBV19 and TRBJ1-5, the full variable domain reads DGGITQSPKYLFRKEGQNVTLSCEQNLNHDAMYWYRQDPGQGLRLIYYSQIVNDFQKGDIAEGYSVSREKKESFPLTVTSAQKNPTAFYLCASSIPGRDQPQHFGDGTRLSIL.

V usage is TRBV7-8 and J usage is TRBJ2-7, with 7 nucleotides matching TRBD1. V was pared by 0 bases and J by 3 bases, with 8 bases of the junction left unmatched. CDR1 and CDR2 from the germline V gene are SGHVS and FQNEAQ. The CDR3 length is 16 residues. The CDR3, as DNA: TGTGCCAGCAGCTTAGCATTTGGACAGGTGGACTACGAGCAGTACTTC. Translation: CASSLAFGQVDYEQYF.

The V call is TRBV11-2, the J call TRBJ1-5; 9 positions match TRBD1. Germline CDR1 reads SGHAT; CDR2 reads FQNNGV. After removal of 1 base from V and 4 bases from J, the junction contained 8 bases not matched to a gene. The CDR3 contains 17 residues. Here the CDR3 DNA reads TGTGCCAGCAGCTTAGGCCGGGGACAGGGCCTAAATCAGCCCCAGCATTTT. The encoded protein is CASSLGRGQGLNQPQHF.

V is TRBV5-1 and J is TRBJ1-1; a weak D match, TRBD1 (5 bases). With 4 bases removed from V and 1 base from J, the gap between germline ends came to 11 bases. The CDR3 is 14 amino acids. The germline V gene has CDR1 SGHRS and CDR2 YFSETQ. CDR3 sequence reads: CASSPTDKNTEAFF. In DNA, the CDR3 is TGCGCCAGCAGCCCGACAGATAAGAACACTGAAGCTTTCTTT.

The rearrangement joins TRBV2 to TRBJ2-1; maybe TRBD1 (5 bases). V lost 11 bases, J lost 5 bases, and 16 bases lay in between. Germline assignment: CDR1 SNHLY and CDR2 FYNNEI. CDR3 length: 13 amino acids. DNA for the CDR3: TGTGCCCCCAGGGTACCGGGCGACAATGAGCAGTTCTTC. It translates to CAPRVPGDNEQFF.

This clone was seen a few times. The rearrangement links TRBV27 to TRBJ2-3, with a tentative D call TRBD2 (7 bases). The CDR3 spans 15 residues. Germline-derived CDR1 and CDR2 are MNHEY and SMNVEV (reference sequence). The V and J ends lost 6 bases and 0 bases respectively, with 13 bases between them. Written as DNA, the CDR3 is TGTGCCAGCAGCTTGGAGGGGGGGAGCACAGATACGCAGTATTTT. It is translated as CASSLEGGSTDTQYF.

The V and J genes are TRBV28 and TRBJ1-5; D unclear. The CDR3 consists of 14 residues. The ends were cut back, 6 bases at V and 3 bases at J, with 12 bases in the middle. Germline V lookup: CDR1 MDHEN, CDR2 SYDVKM. The CDR3 DNA reads TGTGCCAGCAGCGGAGGAGCGGTCAATCAGCCCCAGCATTTT. Translating gives CASSGGAVNQPQHF.